This TCR beta chain was sequenced during a study of blood T cell repertoires in COVID-19. Across the study: Whether acute or convalescent, the COVID-19 samples came from the United States, Italy and Spain. T cells, B-cell-depleted T cells, or PBMCs provided the cDNA or gDNA that served as material.

Losses at the gene ends were 0 bases for V and 2 bases for J; bases not matched to a gene: 5. Germline V gene data show CDR1 as LNHNV and CDR2 as YYDKDF (reference sequence). The CDR3 runs 16 residues. Original data processing: Quantification of nucleated cells was approximated via reference gene primer amplification. Some clones are missing from TCRdb's copy, which holds only in-frame ones; the method was immunoSEQ multiplex PCR. V, J and clone size derive from that table, while D and trimming were established from the DNA sequence. The sample carries under 150,000 clones, around 89% recorded once. The chain uses TRBV15 and TRBJ2-7; 9 bases map to TRBD2. Specimen: peripheral blood. The sequence came from a man aged 50 to 60 with active or convalescent COVID-19. DNA of the CDR3: TGTGCCACCAGCAGAGAACGGCGGGGGGGCCCCTACGAGCAGTACTTC. It is translated as CATSRERRGGPYEQYF.